This T cell receptor (beta chain) appears in the sequencing data of a study of blood T cell repertoires in COVID-19. Study-wide context: Acute-phase and convalescent COVID-19 samples originated in the United States, Italy and Spain.

The table came from immunoSEQ multiplex PCR; TCRdb's copy has only in-frame clones and leaves some out. The sample consists of some 210,000 clones, about 83% of them appearing once. This clone came up once. This receptor was identified in a man aged 50-60 years with active or convalescent COVID-19. Sequencing was done on a sample of peripheral blood.

CDR3 in DNA: TGCAGCGCAGATACCCGGAATGAGCAGTTCTTC. This codes for CSADTRNEQFF. This chain uses TRBV29-1 with TRBJ2-1; D gene uncertain. The CDR3 loop spans 11 amino acids. Trimming removed 7 bases from V and 7 bases from J, with 11 bases in between. Germline CDR1 SQVTM, CDR2 ANQGSEA.